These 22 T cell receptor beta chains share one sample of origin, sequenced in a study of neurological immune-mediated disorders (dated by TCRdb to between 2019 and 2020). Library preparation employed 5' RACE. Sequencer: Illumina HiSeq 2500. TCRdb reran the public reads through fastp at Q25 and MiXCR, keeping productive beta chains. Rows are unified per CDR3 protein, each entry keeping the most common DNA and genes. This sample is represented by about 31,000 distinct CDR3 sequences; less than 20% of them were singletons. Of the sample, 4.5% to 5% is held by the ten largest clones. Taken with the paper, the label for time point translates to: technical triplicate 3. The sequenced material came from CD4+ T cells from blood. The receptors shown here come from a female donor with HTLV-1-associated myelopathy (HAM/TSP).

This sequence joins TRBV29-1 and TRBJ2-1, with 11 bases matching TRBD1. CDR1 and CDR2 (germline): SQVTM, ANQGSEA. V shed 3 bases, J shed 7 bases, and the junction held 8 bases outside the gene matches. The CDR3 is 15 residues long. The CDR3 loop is CSVDGQGALGNEQFF. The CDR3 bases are TGCAGCGTTGATGGACAGGGGGCCTTAGGTAATGAGCAGTTCTTC.

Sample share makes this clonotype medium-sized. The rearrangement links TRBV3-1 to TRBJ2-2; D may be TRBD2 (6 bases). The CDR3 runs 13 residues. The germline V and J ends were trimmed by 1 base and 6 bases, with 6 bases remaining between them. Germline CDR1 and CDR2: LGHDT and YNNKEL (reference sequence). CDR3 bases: TGTGCCAGCAGCCAAGGGGGGGCCGGGGAGCTGTTTTTT. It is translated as CASSQGGAGELFF.

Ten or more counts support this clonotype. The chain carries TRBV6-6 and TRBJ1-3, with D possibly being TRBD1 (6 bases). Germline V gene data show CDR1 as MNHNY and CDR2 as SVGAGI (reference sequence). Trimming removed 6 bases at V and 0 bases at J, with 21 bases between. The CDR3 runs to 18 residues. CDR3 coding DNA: TGTGCCAGCAGCAATGATCAGGGGTCTTCCTTCTCTGGAAACACCATATATTTT. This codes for CASSNDQGSSFSGNTIYF.

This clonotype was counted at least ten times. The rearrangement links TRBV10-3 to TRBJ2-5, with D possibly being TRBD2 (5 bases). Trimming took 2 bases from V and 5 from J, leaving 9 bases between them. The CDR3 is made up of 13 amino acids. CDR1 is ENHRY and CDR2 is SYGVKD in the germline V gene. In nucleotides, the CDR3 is TGTGCCATCAGTGAGCCCGGGATCGAGACCCAGTACTTC. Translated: CAISEPGIETQYF.

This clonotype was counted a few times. The CDR3 protein is CASSTGTSSGNTIYF. CDR3 nucleotide sequence: TGTGCCAGTAGTACCGGGACAAGCTCTGGAAACACCATATATTTT. The chain has TRBV19 and TRBJ1-3; D is perhaps TRBD1 (6 bases). Deletions cut 4 bases from V and 0 bases from J, with 10 bases between. The CDR3 has 15 amino acids. The germline CDR1 and CDR2 sequences are LNHDA and SQIVND (reference sequence).

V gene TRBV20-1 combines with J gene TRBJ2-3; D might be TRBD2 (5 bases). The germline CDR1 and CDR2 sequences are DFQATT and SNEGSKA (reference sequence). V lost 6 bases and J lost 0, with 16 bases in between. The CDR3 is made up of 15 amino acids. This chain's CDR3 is CSARVPGSSTDTQYF. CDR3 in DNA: TGCAGTGCGCGGGTACCGGGGTCTAGCACAGATACGCAGTATTTT.

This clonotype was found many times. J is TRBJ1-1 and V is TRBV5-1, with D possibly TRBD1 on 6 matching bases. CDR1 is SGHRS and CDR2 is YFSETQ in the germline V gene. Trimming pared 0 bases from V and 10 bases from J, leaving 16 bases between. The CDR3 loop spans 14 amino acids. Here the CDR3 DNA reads TGCGCCAGCAGCTTGGCCGGGGGCGAGGATGGAGCTTTCTTT. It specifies CASSLAGGEDGAFF.

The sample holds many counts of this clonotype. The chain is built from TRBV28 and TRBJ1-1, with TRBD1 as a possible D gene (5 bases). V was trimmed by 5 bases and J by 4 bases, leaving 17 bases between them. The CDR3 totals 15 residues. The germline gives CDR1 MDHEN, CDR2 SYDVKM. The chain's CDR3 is CASSPSLGTGTEAFF. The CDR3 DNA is TGTGCCAGCAGTCCTAGCCTCGGGACGGGCACTGAAGCTTTCTTT.

CDR3 amino acids: CASTTSGGTDTQYF. The DNA for the CDR3 is TGTGCCAGCACGACCAGCGGGGGTACAGATACGCAGTATTTT. The chain uses TRBV12-3 or TRBV12-4 and TRBJ2-3, with TRBD2 matching 8 bases. The CDR3 loop spans 14 amino acids. V trimming: 7 bases; J trimming: 3 bases; junction bases outside the gene matches: 6.

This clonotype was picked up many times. The CDR3 nucleotides are TGTGCCAGCAGTCGGACAGGGCCCTACGAGCAGTACTTC. This sequence encodes CASSRTGPYEQYF. This sequence joins TRBV6-6 and TRBJ2-7; 8 positions agree with TRBD1. The CDR3 contains 13 residues. After removal of 5 bases from V and 2 bases from J, the junction contained 2 bases not matched to a gene. Per germline, CDR1 MNHNY and CDR2 SVGAGI (reference sequence).

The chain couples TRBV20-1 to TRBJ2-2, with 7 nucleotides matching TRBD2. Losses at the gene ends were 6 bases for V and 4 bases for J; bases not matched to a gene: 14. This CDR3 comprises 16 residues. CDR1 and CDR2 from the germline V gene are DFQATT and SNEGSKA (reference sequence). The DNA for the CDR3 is TGCAGTGCCAGCGCCCCACTTCGGGAGGCCACCGGGGAGCTGTTTTTT. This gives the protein CSASAPLREATGELFF.

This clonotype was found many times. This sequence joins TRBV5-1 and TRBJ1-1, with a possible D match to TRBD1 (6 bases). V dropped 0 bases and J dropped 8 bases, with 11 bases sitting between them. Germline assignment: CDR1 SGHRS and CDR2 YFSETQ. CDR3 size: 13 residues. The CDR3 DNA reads TGCGCCAGCAGCTTGGGAAGTGACAGGGAAGCTTTCTTT. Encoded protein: CASSLGSDREAFF. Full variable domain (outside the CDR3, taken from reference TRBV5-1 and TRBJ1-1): KAGVTQTPRYLIKTRGQQVTLSCSPISGHRSVSWYQQTPGQGLQFLFEYFSETQRNKGNFPGRFSGRQFSNSRSEMNVSTLELGDSALYLCASSLGSDREAFFGQGTRLTVV.

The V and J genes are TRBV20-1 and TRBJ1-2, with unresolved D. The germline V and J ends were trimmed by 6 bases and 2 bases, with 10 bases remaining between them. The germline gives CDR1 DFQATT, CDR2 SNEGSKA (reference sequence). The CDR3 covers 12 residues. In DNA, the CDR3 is TGCAGTGCCCCTGACGGGAACTATGGCTACACCTTC. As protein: CSAPDGNYGYTF.

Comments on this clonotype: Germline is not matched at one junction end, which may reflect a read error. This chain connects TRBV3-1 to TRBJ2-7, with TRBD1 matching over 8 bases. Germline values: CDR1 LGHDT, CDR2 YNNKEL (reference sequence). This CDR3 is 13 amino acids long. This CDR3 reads CASSQMTGDRQYF. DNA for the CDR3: TGTGCCAGCAGCCAAATGACAGGGGACAGGCAGTACTTT.

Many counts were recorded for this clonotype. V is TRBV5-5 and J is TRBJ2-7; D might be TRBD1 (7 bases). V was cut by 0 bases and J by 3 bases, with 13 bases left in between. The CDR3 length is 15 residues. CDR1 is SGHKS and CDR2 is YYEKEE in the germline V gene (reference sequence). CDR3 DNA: TGTGCCAGCAGCTTGGGCGGGACAGACAACTACGAGCAGTACTTC. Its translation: CASSLGGTDNYEQYF.

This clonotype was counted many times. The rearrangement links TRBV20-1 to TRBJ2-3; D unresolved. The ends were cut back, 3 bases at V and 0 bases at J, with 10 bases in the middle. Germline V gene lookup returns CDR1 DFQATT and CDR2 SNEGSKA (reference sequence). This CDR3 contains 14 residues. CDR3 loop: CSASTLRSTDTQYF. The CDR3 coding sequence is TGCAGTGCTAGCACCCTGCGGAGCACAGATACGCAGTATTTT.

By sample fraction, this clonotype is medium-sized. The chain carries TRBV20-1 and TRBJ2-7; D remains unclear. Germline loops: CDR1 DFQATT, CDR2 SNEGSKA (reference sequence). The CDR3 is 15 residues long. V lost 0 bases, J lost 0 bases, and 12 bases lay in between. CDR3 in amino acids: CSARDPYKPSYEQYF. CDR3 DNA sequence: TGCAGTGCTAGAGACCCGTACAAACCCTCCTACGAGCAGTACTTC.

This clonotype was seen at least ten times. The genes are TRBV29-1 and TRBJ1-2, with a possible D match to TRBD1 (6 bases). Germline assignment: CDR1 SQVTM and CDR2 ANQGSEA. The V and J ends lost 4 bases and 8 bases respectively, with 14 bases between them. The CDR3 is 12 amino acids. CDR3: CSVGAGAGGYTF. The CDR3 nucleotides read TGCAGCGTTGGGGCAGGGGCTGGAGGCTACACCTTC.

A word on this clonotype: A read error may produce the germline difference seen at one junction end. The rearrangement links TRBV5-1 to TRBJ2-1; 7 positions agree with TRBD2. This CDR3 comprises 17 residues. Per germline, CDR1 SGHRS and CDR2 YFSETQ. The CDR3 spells CTSTLDGRLADYNEQFF. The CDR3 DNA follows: TGCACCAGCACACTGGACGGGCGACTAGCAGACTACAATGAGCAGTTCTTC.

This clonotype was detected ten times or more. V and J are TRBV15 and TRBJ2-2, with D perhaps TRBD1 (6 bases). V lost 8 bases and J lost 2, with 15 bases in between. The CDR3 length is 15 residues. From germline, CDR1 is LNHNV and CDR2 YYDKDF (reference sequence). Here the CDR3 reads CATLNRVDNTGELFF. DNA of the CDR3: TGTGCCACCCTAAACAGGGTCGATAACACCGGGGAGCTGTTTTTT.

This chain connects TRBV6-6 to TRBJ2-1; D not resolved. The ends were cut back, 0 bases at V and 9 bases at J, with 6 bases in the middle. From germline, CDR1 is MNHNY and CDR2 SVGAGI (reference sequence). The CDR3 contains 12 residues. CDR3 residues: CASSYSRGEQFF. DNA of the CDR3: TGTGCCAGCAGTTACTCGAGAGGTGAGCAGTTCTTC.

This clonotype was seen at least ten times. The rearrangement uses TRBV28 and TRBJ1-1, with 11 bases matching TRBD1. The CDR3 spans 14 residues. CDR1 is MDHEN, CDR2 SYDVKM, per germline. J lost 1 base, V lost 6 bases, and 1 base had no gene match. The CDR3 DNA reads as TGTGCCAGCAGGGGGACAGGGGGGAACACTGAAGCTTTCTTT. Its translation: CASRGTGGNTEAFF.